This T cell receptor beta chain originates from a study of T cell clusters in autoimmune cytopenias. As for the study in general: The median distinct TRB clonotype count was approximately 2,500 per sample, from a median around 49,000 reads.

Each sample's input was around 250 ng genomic DNA, 38,000 or so genome equivalents. A remark on this clonotype: The target antigen is unknown.

Germline assignment: CDR1 GTSNPN and CDR2 SVGIG (reference sequence). The length of the CDR3 is 15 residues. General study results and limits: Healthy donors had roughly 3-fold more exclusive TRB clusters than active autoimmune hepatitis patients. Primary autoimmune cytopenia patients appeared to lack physiological T cell clusters present in healthy donors. TRB repertoire shifts in secondary cytopenia and chronic lymphocytic leukemia mostly reflected lymphoma, not autoimmunity.

One tube held mixed TRB-A and TRB-B primer pools for touch-down PCR. Each CDR3 protein gets one entry in TCRdb, which reprocessed the multiplex PCR reads and gives no DNA. The sample has about 6,000 distinct CDR3 sequences. Sequenced material: peripheral blood. The chain has TRBV30 and TRBJ1-1; TCRdb selects TRBD1, and the lack of DNA leaves this call unchecked. The clonotype comes from a human donor with an autoimmune cytopenia or autoimmune hepatitis (not recorded which). The CDR3 region is CAWSVFGRVNTEAFF. The full variable domain, its missing parts supplied by reference TRBV30 and TRBJ1-1, is SQTIHQWPATLVQPVGSPLSLECTVEGTSNPNLYWYRQAAGRGLQLLFYSVGIGQISSEVPQNLSASRPQDRQFILSSKKLLLSDSGFYLCAWSVFGRVNTEAFFGQGTRLTVV.